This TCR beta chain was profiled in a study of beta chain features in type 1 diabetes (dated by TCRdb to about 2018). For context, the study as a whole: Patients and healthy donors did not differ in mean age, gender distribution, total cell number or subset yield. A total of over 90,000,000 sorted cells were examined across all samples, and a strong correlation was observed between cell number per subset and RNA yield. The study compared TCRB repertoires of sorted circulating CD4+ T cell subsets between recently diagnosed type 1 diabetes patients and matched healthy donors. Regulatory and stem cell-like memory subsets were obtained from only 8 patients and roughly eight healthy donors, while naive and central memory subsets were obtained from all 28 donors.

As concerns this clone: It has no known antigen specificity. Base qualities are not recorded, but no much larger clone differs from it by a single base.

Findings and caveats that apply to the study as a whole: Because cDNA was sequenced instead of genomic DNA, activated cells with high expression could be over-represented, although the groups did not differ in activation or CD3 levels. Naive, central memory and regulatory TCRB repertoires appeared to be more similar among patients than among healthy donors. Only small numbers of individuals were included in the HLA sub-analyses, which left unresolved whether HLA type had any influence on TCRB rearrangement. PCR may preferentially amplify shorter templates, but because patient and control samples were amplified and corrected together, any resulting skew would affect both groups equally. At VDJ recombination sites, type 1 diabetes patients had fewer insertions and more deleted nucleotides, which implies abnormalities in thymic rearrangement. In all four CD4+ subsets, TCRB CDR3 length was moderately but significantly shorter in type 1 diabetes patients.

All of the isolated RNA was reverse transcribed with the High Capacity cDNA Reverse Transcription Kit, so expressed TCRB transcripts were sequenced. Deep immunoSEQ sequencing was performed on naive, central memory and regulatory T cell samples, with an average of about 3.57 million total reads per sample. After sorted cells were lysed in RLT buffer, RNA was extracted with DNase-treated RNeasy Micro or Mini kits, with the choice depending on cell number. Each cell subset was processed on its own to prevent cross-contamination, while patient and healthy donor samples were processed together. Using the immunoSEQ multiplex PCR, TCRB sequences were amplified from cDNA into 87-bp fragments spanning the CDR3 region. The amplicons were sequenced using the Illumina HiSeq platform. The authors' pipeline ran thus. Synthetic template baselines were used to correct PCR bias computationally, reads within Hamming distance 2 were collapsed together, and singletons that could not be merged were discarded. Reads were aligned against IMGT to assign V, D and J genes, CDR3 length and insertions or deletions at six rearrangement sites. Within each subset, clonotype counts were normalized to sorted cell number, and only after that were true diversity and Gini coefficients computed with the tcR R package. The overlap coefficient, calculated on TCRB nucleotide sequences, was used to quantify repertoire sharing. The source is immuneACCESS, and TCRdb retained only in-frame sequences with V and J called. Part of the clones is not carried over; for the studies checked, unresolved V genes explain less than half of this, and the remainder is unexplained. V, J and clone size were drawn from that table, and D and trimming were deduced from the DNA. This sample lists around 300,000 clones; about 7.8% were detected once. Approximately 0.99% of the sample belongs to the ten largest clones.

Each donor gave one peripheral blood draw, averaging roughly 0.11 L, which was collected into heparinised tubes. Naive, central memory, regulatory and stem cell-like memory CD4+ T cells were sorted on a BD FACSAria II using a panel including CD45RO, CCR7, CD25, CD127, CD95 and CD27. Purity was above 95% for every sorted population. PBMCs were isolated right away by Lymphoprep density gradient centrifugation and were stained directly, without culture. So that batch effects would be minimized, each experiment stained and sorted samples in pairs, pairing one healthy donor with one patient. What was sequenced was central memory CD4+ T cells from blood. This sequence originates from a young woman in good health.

The bases are TGTGCCAGCAGCGAGCGGGGGGACACCTACAATGAGCAGTTCTTC. It encodes CASSERGDTYNEQFF. Here the chain combines TRBV9 and TRBJ2-1, and 9 bases in between align with TRBD2. V loses 3 bases at its end and J loses 2 bases; junction bases beyond the gene matches: 3. In the germline V gene, CDR1 corresponds to SGDLS and CDR2 to YYNGEE. Inclusive of the bounding cysteine and phenylalanine, the CDR3 is 15 residues long. Only the CDR3 DNA stays, 45 bases, in frame from base 1.